The subject of this entry is one TCR beta chain. Its target is not known. The data originate from a study of cytomegalovirus exposure and HLA in healthy donors. Study conclusions and caveats: CMV serostatus was the sole immune exposure information available.

In germline, CDR1 is SGHTA, CDR2 FQGTGA. CDR3 length: 13 residues. Trimming cost V 5 bases and J 7 bases, with 14 bases left between them. The PCR made use of 60 Vbeta and 13 Jbeta primers. Sequencing was performed with immunoSEQ multiplex PCR; in TCRdb, only in-frame clones are kept and a portion is missing. The table records almost 95,000 clones, roughly 71% of them present only once. The chain carries TRBV7-3 and TRBJ1-2; D may be TRBD1 (6 bases). Sequencing used PBMCs. This TCR was recovered from a man in his fifties or sixties in good health and CMV-seronegative. The CDR3 sequence: CASSLSTGFGYTF. CDR3 bases: TGTGCCAGCAGCCTGAGCACAGGGTTTGGCTACACCTTC.